This T cell receptor beta chain is drawn from a study of blood T cell repertoires in COVID-19 (TCRdb year 2020). A note on the overall study: Samples from collaborators originated in the United States, Italy and Spain and spanned both the acute and convalescent phases of COVID-19. The prospective study material was composed of cDNA or gDNA derived from T cells, B-cell-depleted T cells, or PBMCs. Subjects who had been exposed to COVID-19, were actively infected with it, or had recovered from it provided the deeply sampled blood TCRbeta repertoires that made up the dataset. The repertoires were released in a freely available public database meant as a resource for research on the immune response to SARS-CoV-2. The samples were drawn from the first 160 participants of the ongoing ImmuneRACE study and from 950 to 1,500 subjects provided by 6 global collaborators. Nearly every sample came with metadata listing a de-identified subject ID, COVID-19 status, age in years and sex. Where HLA class I and class II types were available, the types were taken from metadata supplied by the sample provider, not from assay-based typing. The paper's findings and limits, for the study overall: How much clinical and demographic metadata was included differed by source and by participant, and the metadata was provided uncurated.

Inclusive of the bounding cysteine and phenylalanine, the CDR3 is 16 residues long. Of the read, only the CDR3 DNA is kept; its 48 bases are in frame from base 1. CDR1 and CDR2, per the germline V gene (reference sequence), are LNHDA and SQIVND. Ends trimmed: V by 5 bases, J by 5 bases; bases unmatched to a gene: 9. Collaborating institutions collected whole blood in K2EDTA tubes following their own protocols. For TCRbeta analysis, collaborators shipped samples as frozen whole blood, isolated PBMCs, or DNA extracted from either of those sample types. In the case of this clone: Its target antigen remains unknown. The input lacks base qualities; no much larger clone sits a single base away.

TCRbeta CDR3 regions were amplified from genomic DNA by means of the immunoSEQ Assay, a bias-controlled multiplex PCR. The study's processing was this. The number of nucleated cells in each sample was estimated from the amplification of reference gene primers within the assay. To quantify the absolute abundance of each unique TCRbeta CDR3 rearrangement, sequence reads were collapsed and filtered. Productive Simpson clonality was computed per sample as the square root of Simpson's diversity index over productive rearrangements. TCRdb holds this immuneACCESS table with in-frame rearrangements only. Some clones are missing; in checked studies, unresolved V genes explain under half, and the rest has no known cause. The V and J calls and the clone size are those of that table, but D and trimming were determined from the DNA. The sample has tens of thousands of clones on record, approximately 88% of them singletons. The ten top clones hold about 3.3% of the sample.

The chain couples TRBV19 to TRBJ2-5, with 12 middle bases fitting TRBD1. Sequenced input: peripheral blood. The clonotype was recovered from a woman in her seventies with acute or convalescent COVID-19. The DNA sequence is TGTGCCAGTAGTCCAAGGGGGACAGGGGGCCTGGAGACCCAGTACTTC. This codes for CASSPRGTGGLETQYF.